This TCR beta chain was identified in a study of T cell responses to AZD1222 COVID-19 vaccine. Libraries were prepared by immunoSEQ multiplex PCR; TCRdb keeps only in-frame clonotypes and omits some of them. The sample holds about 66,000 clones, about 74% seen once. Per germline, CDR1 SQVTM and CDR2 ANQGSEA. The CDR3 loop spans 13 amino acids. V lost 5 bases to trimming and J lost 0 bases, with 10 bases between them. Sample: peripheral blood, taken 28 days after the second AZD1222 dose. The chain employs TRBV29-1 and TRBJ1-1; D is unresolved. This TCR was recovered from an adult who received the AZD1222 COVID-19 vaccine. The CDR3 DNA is TGCAGCGTTCGGAGAGAAGTGAACACTGAAGCTTTCTTT. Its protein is CSVRREVNTEAFF.